The clone carrying this TCR beta chain was detected ten times or more. The antigen remains unidentified. Other autoimmune diseases, uncontrolled infections, pregnancy or lactation led to the exclusion of patients. The diagnosis was founded upon clinical symptoms, serum thyroxine, TRAb, thyroid ultrasound and orbital computed tomography. The authors amplified TCR beta CDR3 regions, and they did so from RNA transcripts for repertoire sequencing. RT-PCR was first run with HTBI primers, then multiplex PCR in a second round. TCRdb reprocessed the multiplex PCR reads with MiXCR, giving one entry per CDR3 protein. The sample lists nearly 400,000 distinct CDR3 sequences; around 18% were seen once. This specimen belongs to a study of Graves' ophthalmopathy and Graves' hyperthyroidism. The study, taken as a whole, reports: Most expanded clonotypes from thyroid (those above 0.001 frequency) were also found in blood.

V was shortened by 4 bases and J by 5 bases, with 20 bases between the two germline ends. From germline, CDR1 is SNHLY and CDR2 FYNNEI. CDR3 size: 16 residues. This receptor was taken from a woman between 18 and 29 years old with Graves' ophthalmopathy. Source material: peripheral blood. The J gene is TRBJ2-5, the V gene TRBV2; D uncertain. DNA for the CDR3: TGTGCCAGCAGTGGCGGAAACCCGTGGGAACGGGAGACCCAGTACTTC. As protein: CASSGGNPWERETQYF.